Listed below are T cell receptor beta chains from one sample, sequenced in a study of shared clonotypes between healthy human individuals. Profiled with immunoSEQ multiplex PCR; TCRdb holds only in-frame clones, not every one. The sample includes about 500,000 clones, about 74% seen only once; the top ten take 9.5% to 15%. Sample: PBMCs. The origin of the receptors is a woman between 40 and 50 years old in good health. Some clones in this sample may be carry-over from other donors' samples. CDR3s include the opening cysteine and the closing phenylalanine or tryptophan. Each record gives: J gene, CDR3 length, D gene, V gene, clone size, CDR3 DNA, CDR3 protein. D genes are given only for firm matches. The size of a clone is reported for some rows only, either as once, few or many, or as a class for expanded clones.

TRBJ2-2 | 15 | . | TRBV27 | . | TGTGCCAGCAGAGTCCAGGTTAAGGTCACCGGGGAGCTGTTTTTT | CASRVQVKVTGELFF
TRBJ2-1 | 18 | TRBD2 | TRBV4-2 | . | TGTGCCAGCAGCCAAGATCCCAGCCGTGCGGGAGATTACAATGAGCAGTTCTTC | CASSQDPSRAGDYNEQFF
TRBJ2-2 | 14 | . | TRBV7-2 | . | TGTGCCAGCAGTCCCCGGACCGAAACCGGGGAGCTGTTTTTT | CASSPRTETGELFF
TRBJ1-4 | 13 | . | TRBV9 | many | TGTGCCAGCAGCGTAGGATACGACGGAAAACTGTTTTTT | CASSVGYDGKLFF
TRBJ2-3 | 15 | TRBD2 | TRBV9 | . | TGTGCCAGCAGCGCCGGACTAGCGGGGGGGAATACGCAGTATTTT | CASSAGLAGGNTQYF
TRBJ1-3 | 14 | . | TRBV7-2 | . | TGTGCCAGCAGCTCAGGGCTGGCTGGAAACACCATATATTTT | CASSSGLAGNTIYF
TRBJ2-7 | 14 | . | TRBV19 | . | TGTGCCAGTAGTATCGAGGACGGCTCCTACGAGCAGTACTTC | CASSIEDGSYEQYF
TRBJ2-7 | 16 | TRBD2 | TRBV4-2 | . | TGTGCCAGCAGCCAAGATCGGGGGGGGAGAGAGGACGAGCAGTACTTC | CASSQDRGGREDEQYF
TRBJ2-1 | 15 | TRBD2 | TRBV5-4 | once | TGTGCCAGCAGCCCAACTAGCGGGAGGGCCGGTGAGCAGTTCTTC | CASSPTSGRAGEQFF
TRBJ1-5 | 13 | TRBD1 | TRBV30 | few | TGTGCCTGGGCGGACAGGTACAATCAGCCCCAGCATTTT | CAWADRYNQPQHF
TRBJ2-7 | 16 | . | TRBV21-1 | once | TGTGCCAGCAGCAAAGCCAGCAATCCGGGCTCCTACGAGCAGTACTTC | CASSKASNPGSYEQYF
TRBJ2-3 | 16 | . | TRBV18 | . | TGTGCCAGCTCACCCATGGCAATCCATCGCACAGATACGCAGTATTTT | CASSPMAIHRTDTQYF
TRBJ1-3 | 16 | . | TRBV18 | . | TGTGCCAGCTCACTCCGCCGGGACAATTCTGGAAACACCATATATTTT | CASSLRRDNSGNTIYF
TRBJ1-3 | 13 | TRBD1 | TRBV28 | . | TGTGCCAGCGGGACAGGGGGAGGAAACACCATATATTTT | CASGTGGGNTIYF
TRBJ1-4 | 14 | TRBD1 | TRBV5-1 | . | TGCGCCAGCAGCTCGGGACAGGATAATGAAAAACTGTTTTTT | CASSSGQDNEKLFF
TRBJ2-7 | 13 | . | TRBV6-5 | . | TGTGCCAGCAGTTCGGGGGTCCGACACGAGCAGTACTTC | CASSSGVRHEQYF
TRBJ2-5 | 13 | . | TRBV7-7 | . | TGTGCTAGCAGCTTAGCCATCCAAGAGACCCAGTACTTC | CASSLAIQETQYF
TRBJ1-2 | 15 | . | TRBV30 | . | TGTGCCTGGAGTCCGGGGGAGGGGGTTAACTATGGCTACACCTTC | CAWSPGEGVNYGYTF
TRBJ2-5 | 15 | . | TRBV9 | many | TGTGCCAGCAGCGTAGAGGCGTTCCCACAAGAGACCCAGTACTTC | CASSVEAFPQETQYF
TRBJ2-2 | 15 | TRBD2 | TRBV6-5 | few | TGTGCCAGCAGTTACAGACTAGCGATGGGCGGGGAGCTGTTTTTT | CASSYRLAMGGELFF
TRBJ1-4 | 13 | . | TRBV29-1 | . | TGCAGCGTTGCGGGGGCCGCCGGGGGAAAACTGTTTTTT | CSVAGAAGGKLFF
TRBJ2-7 | 13 | . | TRBV6-6 | . | TGTGCCAGCAGTGAGGGGGACTCCTACGAGCAGTACTTC | CASSEGDSYEQYF
TRBJ1-1 | 15 | . | TRBV2 | . | TGTGCCAGCAGTGAAACAGGACAAATAAACACTGAAGCTTTCTTT | CASSETGQINTEAFF
TRBJ2-7 | 20 | . | TRBV28 | . | TGTGCCAGCAGTTTATTTCGGGGGTCTAATTTCGAATTGGAGAGCTACGAGCAGTACTTC | CASSLFRGSNFELESYEQYF
TRBJ1-4 | 15 | TRBD1 | TRBV5-5 | . | TGTGCCAGCAGCCCAACAGGGGCTGGTAATGAAAAACTGTTTTTT | CASSPTGAGNEKLFF
TRBJ1-1 | 15 | TRBD1 | TRBV18 | . | TGTGCCAGCTCCCCCCGACAGGGGGAGAACACTGAAGCTTTCTTT | CASSPRQGENTEAFF
TRBJ1-2 | 15 | . | TRBV28 | few | TGTGCCAGCATCCCGGGCTGGGGGCTTTACTATGGCTACACCTTC | CASIPGWGLYYGYTF
TRBJ1-2 | 12 | . | TRBV29-1 | . | TGCAGCGTTCGCGGCAGATTCTATGGCTACACCTTC | CSVRGRFYGYTF
TRBJ2-5 | 14 | . | TRBV7-9 | many | TGTGCCAGCAGCCCGGGACATTTCCAAGAGACCCAGTACTTC | CASSPGHFQETQYF
TRBJ2-7 | 14 | TRBD1 | TRBV27 | . | TGTGCCAGCAGTTCCCTCGACAGGGCCTACGAGCAGTACTTC | CASSSLDRAYEQYF
TRBJ1-2 | 11 | TRBD1 | TRBV29-1 | . | TGCAGCGCCCGGACAGGATTTGGCTACACCTTC | CSARTGFGYTF
TRBJ2-3 | 16 | . | TRBV5-1 | few | TGCGCCAGCAGCTTGGCCGCAGCCGGGAGCACAGATACGCAGTATTTT | CASSLAAAGSTDTQYF
TRBJ1-2 | 14 | TRBD1 | TRBV7-2 | . | TGTGCCAGCAACACCCCGACAGGGAACTGTGGCTACACCTTC | CASNTPTGNCGYTF
TRBJ1-5 | 15 | TRBD1 | TRBV7-9 | once | TGTGCCAGCAGCTTGGGTGACAGGGGCGGTCAGCCCCAGCATTTT | CASSLGDRGGQPQHF
TRBJ2-4 | 17 | . | TRBV21-1 | . | TGTGCCAGCAGCCCCCAGGGGGGGGCTAGGGGCAAAAACATTCAGTACTTC | CASSPQGGARGKNIQYF